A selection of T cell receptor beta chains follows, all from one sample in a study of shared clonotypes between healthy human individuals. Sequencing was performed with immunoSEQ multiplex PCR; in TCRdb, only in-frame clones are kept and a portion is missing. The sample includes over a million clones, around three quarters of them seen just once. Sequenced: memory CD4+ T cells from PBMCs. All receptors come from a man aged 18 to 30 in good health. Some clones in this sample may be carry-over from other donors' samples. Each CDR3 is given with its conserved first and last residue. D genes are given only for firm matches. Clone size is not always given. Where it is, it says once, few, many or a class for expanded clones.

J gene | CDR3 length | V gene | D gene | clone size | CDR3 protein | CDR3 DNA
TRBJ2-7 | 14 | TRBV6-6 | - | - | CASSYSRTSYEQYF | TGTGCCAGCAGTTACTCTCGGACCTCCTACGAGCAGTACTTC
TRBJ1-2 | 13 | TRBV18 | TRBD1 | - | CASSPGQGRGYTF | TGTGCCAGCTCACCCGGACAGGGGAGAGGCTACACCTTC
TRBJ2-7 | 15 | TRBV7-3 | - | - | CASSLTHSREYEQYF | TGTGCCAGCAGCTTAACCCACAGCCGGGAGTACGAGCAGTACTTC
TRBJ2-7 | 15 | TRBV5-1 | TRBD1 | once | CASSPQGATPYEQYF | TGCGCCAGCAGCCCGCAGGGGGCGACTCCCTACGAGCAGTACTTC
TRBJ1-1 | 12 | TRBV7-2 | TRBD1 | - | CASSLWTGEAFF | TGTGCCAGCAGCCTCTGGACAGGGGAAGCTTTCTTT
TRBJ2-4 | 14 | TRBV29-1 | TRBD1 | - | CSVVTGGRGNIQYF | TGCAGCGTCGTGACAGGGGGCCGGGGGAACATTCAGTACTTC
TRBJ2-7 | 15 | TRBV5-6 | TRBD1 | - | CASSLGPQGAYEQYF | TGTGCCAGCAGCTTGGGTCCCCAGGGGGCCTACGAGCAGTACTTC
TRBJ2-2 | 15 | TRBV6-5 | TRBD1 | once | CASSSRQGWTGELFF | TGTGCCAGCAGCTCGCGACAGGGTTGGACCGGGGAGCTGTTTTTT
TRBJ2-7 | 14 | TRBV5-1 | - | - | CASSLDGVGGEQYF | TGCGCCAGCAGCTTGGATGGGGTCGGAGGCGAGCAGTACTTC
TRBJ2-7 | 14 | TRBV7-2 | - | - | CASSFNGDRYEQYF | TGTGCCAGCAGCTTTAACGGAGACCGCTACGAGCAGTACTTC
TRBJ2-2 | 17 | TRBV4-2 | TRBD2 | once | CASSQRGRGGRTGELFF | TGTGCCAGCAGCCAGCGGGGTCGGGGAGGGAGAACCGGGGAGCTGTTTTTT
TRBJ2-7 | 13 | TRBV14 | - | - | CASSLVVWGEQYF | TGTGCCAGCAGCCTTGTTGTTTGGGGCGAGCAGTACTTC
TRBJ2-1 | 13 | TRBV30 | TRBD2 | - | CAWSARLAVEQFF | TGTGCCTGGAGTGCTAGACTAGCTGTTGAGCAGTTCTTC
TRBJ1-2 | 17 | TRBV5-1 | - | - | CASSLAEGSLHNYGYTF | TGCGCCAGCAGCCTAGCGGAGGGGTCGTTGCATAACTATGGCTACACCTTC
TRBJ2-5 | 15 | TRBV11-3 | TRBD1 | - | CASSPGQGERETQYF | TGTGCCAGCAGCCCCGGACAGGGGGAGCGGGAGACCCAGTACTTC
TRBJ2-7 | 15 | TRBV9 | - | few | CASSPGTGRHYEQYF | TGTGCCAGCAGCCCCGGGACTGGCAGGCACTACGAGCAGTACTTC
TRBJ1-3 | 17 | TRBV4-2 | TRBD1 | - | CASSQDPGQGMLNTIYF | TGTGCCAGCAGCCAAGATCCGGGACAGGGTATGTTGAACACCATATATTTT
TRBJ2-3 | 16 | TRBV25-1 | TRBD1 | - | CASSERGGARTDTQYF | TGTGCCAGCAGTGAACGAGGGGGCGCCAGGACAGATACGCAGTATTTT
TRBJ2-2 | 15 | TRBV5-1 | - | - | CASSYSATNTGELFF | TGCGCCAGCAGCTATAGCGCCACGAACACCGGGGAGCTGTTTTTT
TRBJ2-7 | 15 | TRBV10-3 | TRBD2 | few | CAISGWGTSRGEQYF | TGTGCCATCAGTGGGTGGGGGACTAGCAGAGGCGAGCAGTACTTC
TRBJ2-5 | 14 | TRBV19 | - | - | CASSIGGGQETQYF | TGTGCCAGTAGTATCGGGGGAGGCCAAGAGACCCAGTACTTC
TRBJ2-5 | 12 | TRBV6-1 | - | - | CASSSPTGVQYF | TGTGCCAGCAGTTCGCCAACGGGGGTCCAGTACTTC
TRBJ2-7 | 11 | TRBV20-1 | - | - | CSASQRDEQYF | TGCAGTGCTTCCCAGAGGGACGAGCAGTACTTC
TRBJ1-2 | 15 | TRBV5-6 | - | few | CASSFLGQTNYGYTF | TGTGCCAGCAGCTTTCTAGGACAAACTAACTATGGCTACACCTTC
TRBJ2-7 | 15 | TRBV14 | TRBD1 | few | CASSRGTGGTYEQYF | TGTGCCAGCAGCCGAGGGACAGGGGGGACCTACGAGCAGTACTTC
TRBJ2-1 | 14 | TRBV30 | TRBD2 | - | CACPTSGRGNEQFF | TGTGCCTGTCCGACTAGCGGGAGGGGTAATGAGCAGTTCTTC